This record covers a single T cell receptor (beta chain). Its specificity is unknown. The data are from a study of blood T cells in healthy people across ages. Study conclusions and caveats: Investigators viewed diversity estimates from one million T cells as underestimates, the study reported.

Per germline, CDR1 DFQATT and CDR2 SNEGSKA (reference sequence). Trimming removed 1 base at V and 3 bases at J, with 15 bases between. This CDR3 region has 15 residues. Using a J-beta primer mix together with a sample-barcoded 5' primer, a second PCR was run for about 7 to 12 cycles. MiXCR, run by TCRdb on the 5' RACE reads, gives a single entry per CDR3 protein. This sample yields about 1.8 million distinct CDR3 sequences, of which 49% are seen a single time; around 2.1% belongs to the top ten. The gene calls are TRBV20-1 and TRBJ1-2; D is possibly TRBD1 (5 bases). The sequencing sample was made of blood. This sequence was found in a woman aged 40 to 49 in good health. CDR3 region: CSARVSGGSDYGYTF. DNA of the CDR3: TGCAGTGCTAGAGTCAGCGGGGGATCAGACTATGGCTACACCTTC.